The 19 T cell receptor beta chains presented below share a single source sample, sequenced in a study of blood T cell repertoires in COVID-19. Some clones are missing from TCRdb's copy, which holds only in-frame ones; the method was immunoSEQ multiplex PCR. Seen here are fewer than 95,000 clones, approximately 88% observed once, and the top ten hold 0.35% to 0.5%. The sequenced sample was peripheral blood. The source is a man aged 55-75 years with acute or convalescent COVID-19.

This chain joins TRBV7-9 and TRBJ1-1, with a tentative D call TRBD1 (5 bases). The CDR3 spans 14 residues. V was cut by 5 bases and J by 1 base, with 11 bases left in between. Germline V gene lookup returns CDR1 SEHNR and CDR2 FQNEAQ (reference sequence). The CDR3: CASSQGHPNTEAFF. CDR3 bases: TGTGCCAGCAGCCAAGGACACCCGAACACTGAAGCTTTCTTT.

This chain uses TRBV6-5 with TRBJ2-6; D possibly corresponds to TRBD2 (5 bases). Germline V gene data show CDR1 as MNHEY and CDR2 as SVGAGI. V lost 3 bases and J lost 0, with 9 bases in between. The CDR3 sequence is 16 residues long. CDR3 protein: CASSYRRGSGANVLTF. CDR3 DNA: TGTGCCAGCAGTTATCGCCGGGGCTCTGGGGCCAACGTCCTGACTTTC.

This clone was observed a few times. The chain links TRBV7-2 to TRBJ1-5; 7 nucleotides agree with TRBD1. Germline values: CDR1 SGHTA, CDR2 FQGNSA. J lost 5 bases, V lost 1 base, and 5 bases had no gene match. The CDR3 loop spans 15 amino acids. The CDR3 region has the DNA TGTGCCAGCAGCTTAGAACAGGGGTTGGATCAGCCCCAGCATTTT. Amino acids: CASSLEQGLDQPQHF.

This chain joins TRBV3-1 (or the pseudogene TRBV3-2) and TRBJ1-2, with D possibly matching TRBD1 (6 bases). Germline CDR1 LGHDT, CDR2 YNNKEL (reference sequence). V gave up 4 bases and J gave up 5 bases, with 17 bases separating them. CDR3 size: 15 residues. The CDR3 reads CASSPNHQGRYGYTF. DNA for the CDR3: TGTGCCAGCAGCCCGAATCACCAGGGGAGATATGGCTACACCTTC.

CDR3 nucleotides: TGTGCCAGCAGCTTATTACAGAACACTGAAGCTTTCTTT. This codes for CASSLLQNTEAFF. The chain uses TRBV7-2 and TRBJ1-1; D is unclear. The V and J ends lost 2 bases and 1 base respectively, with 5 bases between them. This CDR3 region has 13 residues. Per the germline V gene, CDR1 is SGHTA and CDR2 is FQGNSA. Looking up the rest from reference TRBV7-2 and TRBJ1-1 gives the full variable domain: GAGVSQSPSNKVTEKGKDVELRCDPISGHTALYWYRQSLGQGLEFLIYFQGNSAPDKSGLPSDRFSAERTGGSVSTLTIQRTQQEDSAVYLCASSLLQNTEAFFGQGTRLTVV.

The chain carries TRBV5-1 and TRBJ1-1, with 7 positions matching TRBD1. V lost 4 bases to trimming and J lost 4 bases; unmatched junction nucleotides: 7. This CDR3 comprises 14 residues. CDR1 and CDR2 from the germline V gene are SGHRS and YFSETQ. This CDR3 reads CASSLGQALTEAFF. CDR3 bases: TGCGCCAGCAGCCTTGGACAGGCACTCACTGAAGCTTTCTTT. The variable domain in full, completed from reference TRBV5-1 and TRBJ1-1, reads KAGVTQTPRYLIKTRGQQVTLSCSPISGHRSVSWYQQTPGQGLQFLFEYFSETQRNKGNFPGRFSGRQFSNSRSEMNVSTLELGDSALYLCASSLGQALTEAFFGQGTRLTVV.

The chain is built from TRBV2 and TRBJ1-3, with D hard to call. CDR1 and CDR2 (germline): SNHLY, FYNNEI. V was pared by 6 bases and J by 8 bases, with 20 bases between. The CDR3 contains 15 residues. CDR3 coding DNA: TGTGCCAGCAGCCTAGAAGGCGTCACTGTTGACACCATATATTTT. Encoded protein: CASSLEGVTVDTIYF. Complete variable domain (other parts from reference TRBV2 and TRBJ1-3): EPEVTQTPSHQVTQMGQEVILRCVPISNHLYFYWYRQILGQKVEFLVSFYNNEISEKSEIFDDQFSVERPDGSNFTLKIRSTKLEDSAMYFCASSLEGVTVDTIYFGEGSWLTVV.

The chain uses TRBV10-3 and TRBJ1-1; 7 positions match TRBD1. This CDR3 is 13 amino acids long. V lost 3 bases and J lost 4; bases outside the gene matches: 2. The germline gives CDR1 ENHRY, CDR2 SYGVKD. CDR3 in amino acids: CAISEGTATEAFF. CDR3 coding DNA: TGTGCCATCAGTGAAGGGACAGCCACTGAAGCTTTCTTT.

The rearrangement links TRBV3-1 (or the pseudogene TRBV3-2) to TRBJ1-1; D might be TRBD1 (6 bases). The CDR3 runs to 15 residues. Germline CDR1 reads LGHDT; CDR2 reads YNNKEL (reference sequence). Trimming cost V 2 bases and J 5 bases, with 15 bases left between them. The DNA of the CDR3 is TGTGCCAGCAGCCAAAACCAACAGGGTACAACTGAAGCTTTCTTT. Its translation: CASSQNQQGTTEAFF.

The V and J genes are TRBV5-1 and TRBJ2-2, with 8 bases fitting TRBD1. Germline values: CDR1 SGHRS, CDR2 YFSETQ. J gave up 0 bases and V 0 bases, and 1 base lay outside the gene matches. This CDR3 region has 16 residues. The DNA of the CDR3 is TGCGCCAGCAGCTTGGGGGGACAGGCGAACACCGGGGAGCTGTTTTTT. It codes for CASSLGGQANTGELFF.

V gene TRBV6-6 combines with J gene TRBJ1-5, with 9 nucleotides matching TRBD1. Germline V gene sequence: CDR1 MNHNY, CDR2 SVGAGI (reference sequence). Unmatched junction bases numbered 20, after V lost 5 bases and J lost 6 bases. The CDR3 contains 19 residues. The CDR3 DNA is TGTGCCAGCAGTCCGATCGCCTGGACAGGGGAAAAAGTCAGTCAGCCCCAGCATTTT. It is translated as CASSPIAWTGEKVSQPQHF.

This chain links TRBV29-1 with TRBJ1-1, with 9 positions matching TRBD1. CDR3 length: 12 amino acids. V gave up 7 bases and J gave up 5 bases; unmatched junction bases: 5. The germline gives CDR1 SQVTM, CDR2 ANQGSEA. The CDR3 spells CSAGQGLTEAFF. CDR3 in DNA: TGCAGCGCTGGACAGGGGTTGACTGAAGCTTTCTTT. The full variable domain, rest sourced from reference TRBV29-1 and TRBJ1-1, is SAVISQKPSRDICQRGTSLTIQCQVDSQVTMMFWYRQQPGQSLTLIATANQGSEATYESGFVIDKFPISRPNLTFSTLTVSNMSPEDSSIYLCSAGQGLTEAFFGQGTRLTVV.

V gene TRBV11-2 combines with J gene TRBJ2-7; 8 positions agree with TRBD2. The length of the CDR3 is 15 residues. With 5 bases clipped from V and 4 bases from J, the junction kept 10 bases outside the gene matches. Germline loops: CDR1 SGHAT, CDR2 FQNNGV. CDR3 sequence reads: CASSRTGTRGYEQYF. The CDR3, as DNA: TGTGCCAGCAGCCGTACCGGGACTAGAGGTTACGAGCAGTACTTC. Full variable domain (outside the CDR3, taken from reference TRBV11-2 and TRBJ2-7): EAGVAQSPRYKIIEKRQSVAFWCNPISGHATLYWYQQILGQGPKLLIQFQNNGVVDDSQLPKDRFSAERLKGVDSTLKIQPAKLEDSAVYLCASSRTGTRGYEQYFGPGTRLTVT.

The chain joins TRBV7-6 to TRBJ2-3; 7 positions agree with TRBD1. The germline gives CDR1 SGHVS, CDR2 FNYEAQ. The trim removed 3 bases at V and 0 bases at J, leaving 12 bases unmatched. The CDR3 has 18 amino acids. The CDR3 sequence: CASSLNNKPGQSTDTQYF. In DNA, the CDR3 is TGTGCCAGCAGCTTGAATAATAAACCGGGACAGAGCACAGATACGCAGTATTTT.

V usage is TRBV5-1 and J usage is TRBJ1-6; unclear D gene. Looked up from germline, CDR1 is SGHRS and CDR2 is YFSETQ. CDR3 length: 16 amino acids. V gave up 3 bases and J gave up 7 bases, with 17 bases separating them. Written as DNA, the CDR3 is TGCGCCAGCAGCTCTGGTGCGGAAAGGCAGAATTCACCCCTCCACTTT. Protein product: CASSSGAERQNSPLHF.

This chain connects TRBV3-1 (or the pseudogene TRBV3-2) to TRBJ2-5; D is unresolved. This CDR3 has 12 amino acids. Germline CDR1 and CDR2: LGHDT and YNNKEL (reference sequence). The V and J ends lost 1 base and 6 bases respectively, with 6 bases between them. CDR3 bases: TGTGCCAGCAGCCAAGGGCGGCAGACCCAGTACTTC. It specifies CASSQGRQTQYF.

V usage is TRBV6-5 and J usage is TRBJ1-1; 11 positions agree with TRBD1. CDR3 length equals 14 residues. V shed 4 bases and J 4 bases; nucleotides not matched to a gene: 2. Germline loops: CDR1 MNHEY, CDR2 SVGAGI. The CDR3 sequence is CASSLGQGGTEAFF. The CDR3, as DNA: TGTGCCAGCAGTTTGGGACAGGGGGGCACTGAAGCTTTCTTT.

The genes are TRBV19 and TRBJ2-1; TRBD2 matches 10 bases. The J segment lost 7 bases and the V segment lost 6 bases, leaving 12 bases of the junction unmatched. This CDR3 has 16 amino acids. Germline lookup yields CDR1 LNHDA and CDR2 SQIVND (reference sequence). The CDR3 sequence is CASRRELAGALNEQFF. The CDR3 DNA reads TGTGCCAGTAGAAGGGAGCTAGCGGGAGCTCTTAATGAGCAGTTCTTC.

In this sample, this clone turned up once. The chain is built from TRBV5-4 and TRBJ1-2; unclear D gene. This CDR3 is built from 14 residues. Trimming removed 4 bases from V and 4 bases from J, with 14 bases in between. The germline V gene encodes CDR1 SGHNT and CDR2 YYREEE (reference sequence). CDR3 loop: CASSPRVGGYGYTF. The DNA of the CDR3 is TGTGCCAGCAGCCCCCGGGTGGGTGGCTATGGCTACACCTTC.